This T cell receptor (beta chain) was captured in a study of breast tumors, draining lymph nodes, adjacent tissues. Study-wide points: Data fit most tumor T cells coming from lymph node, expanding in tumor.

Many counts were recorded for this clonotype. Its target is not known. Trimming removed 6 bases from V and 8 bases from J, with 19 bases in between. The CDR3 has 14 amino acids. Germline CDR1 DFQATT, CDR2 SNEGSKA (reference sequence). TCRdb re-analysed the multiplex PCR reads in MiXCR, keeping a single row per CDR3 protein. This repertoire shows fewer than 300,000 distinct CDR3 sequences, about 30% found once; its top ten account for around 1.4%. Breast cancer patients provided tissue from their axillary draining lymph nodes. The sequence was collected from a female donor with breast cancer. Some clones in this sample may be carry-over from other donors' samples. The chain combines TRBV20-1 with TRBJ1-4; no clear D. The material sequenced was axillary lymph node tissue. The DNA for the CDR3 is TGCAGTGCCTCCCGGTACGAAGAGGGCGAAAAACTGTTTTTT. This sequence encodes CSASRYEEGEKLFF.